These T cell receptor beta chains were read from a single sample in a study of blood T cell repertoires in COVID-19. The method was immunoSEQ multiplex PCR; TCRdb's version includes in-frame clones alone and lacks a portion of them. The sample yields 210,000 or so clones, about nine tenths seen once. What was sequenced was peripheral blood. The source of these receptors is a woman in her forties or fifties with acute or convalescent COVID-19. The CDR3 runs from the conserved cysteine through the conserved F or W. The order of the fields is CDR3 protein, CDR3 DNA, V gene, J gene, D gene, clone size. D genes are given only for firm matches. Not all rows give a size; the values are once, few, many and, for expanded clones, a class.

CDR3aa: CASSPLSNYGYTF
CDR3nt: TGTGCCAGCAGTCCCCTTTCTAACTATGGCTACACCTTC
v_gene: TRBV27
j_gene: TRBJ1-2
d_gene: -
abundance: -

CDR3aa: CAWTEWGTGSGELFF
CDR3nt: TGTGCCTGGACCGAATGGGGGACAGGCAGCGGGGAGCTGTTTTTT
v_gene: TRBV30
j_gene: TRBJ2-2
d_gene: TRBD1
abundance: -

CDR3aa: CASSLRQGGTGEQYF
CDR3nt: TGTGCCAGCAGCTTACGACAGGGGGGCACGGGGGAGCAGTACTTC
v_gene: TRBV7-2
j_gene: TRBJ2-7
d_gene: TRBD1
abundance: once

CDR3aa: CASSGTGLNTEAFF
CDR3nt: TGTGCCAGCAGTGGGACAGGCTTGAACACTGAAGCTTTCTTT
v_gene: TRBV2
j_gene: TRBJ1-1
d_gene: TRBD1
abundance: -

CDR3aa: CASSVDRGNSPLHF
CDR3nt: TGTGCCAGCAGCGTAGATCGGGGAAATTCACCCCTCCACTTT
v_gene: TRBV9
j_gene: TRBJ1-6
d_gene: -
abundance: once

CDR3aa: CASSQEWGEGQQPQHF
CDR3nt: TGCGCCAGCAGCCAAGAGTGGGGAGAGGGCCAACAGCCCCAGCATTTT
v_gene: TRBV4-3
j_gene: TRBJ1-5
d_gene: -
abundance: -

CDR3aa: CASSPLGGSTEAFF
CDR3nt: TGTGCCAGCAGCCCCCTCGGGGGTTCCACTGAAGCTTTCTTT
v_gene: TRBV7-2
j_gene: TRBJ1-1
d_gene: -
abundance: -

CDR3aa: CASSLGEQGTTEAFF
CDR3nt: TGTGCCAGCAGCCTAGGAGAACAGGGGACCACTGAAGCTTTCTTT
v_gene: TRBV7-6
j_gene: TRBJ1-1
d_gene: TRBD1
abundance: -

CDR3aa: CASLGGIGNTIYF
CDR3nt: TGTGCCAGTCTCGGGGGGATAGGAAACACCATATATTTT
v_gene: TRBV6-6
j_gene: TRBJ1-3
d_gene: -
abundance: -

CDR3aa: CASSEGTGPYYGYTF
CDR3nt: TGTGCCAGCAGCGAGGGGACAGGCCCTTACTATGGCTACACCTTC
v_gene: TRBV6-5
j_gene: TRBJ1-2
d_gene: TRBD1
abundance: -

CDR3aa: CATSGGPVYNEQFF
CDR3nt: TGTGCCACCTCGGGGGGGCCAGTCTACAATGAGCAGTTCTTC
v_gene: TRBV5-4
j_gene: TRBJ2-1
d_gene: TRBD2
abundance: -

CDR3aa: CASNVPAGEQYF
CDR3nt: TGTGCCAGCAACGTCCCCGCAGGCGAGCAGTACTTC
v_gene: TRBV7-9
j_gene: TRBJ2-7
d_gene: -
abundance: few

CDR3aa: CASNPGVLNTEAFF
CDR3nt: TGTGCCAGCAATCCAGGGGTCCTGAACACTGAAGCTTTCTTT
v_gene: TRBV6-5
j_gene: TRBJ1-1
d_gene: -
abundance: -

CDR3aa: CASSQDRTTPWYGYTF
CDR3nt: TGCGCCAGCAGCCAAGATAGGACAACCCCGTGGTATGGCTACACCTTC
v_gene: TRBV4-3
j_gene: TRBJ1-2
d_gene: -
abundance: -

CDR3aa: CASSLVGTGPTGELFF
CDR3nt: TGTGCCAGCAGCTTAGTAGGGACAGGGCCTACCGGGGAGCTGTTTTTT
v_gene: TRBV7-9
j_gene: TRBJ2-2
d_gene: TRBD1
abundance: -

CDR3aa: CASSPTSGGIQETQYF
CDR3nt: TGTGCCAGCTCACCGACTAGCGGGGGGATCCAAGAGACCCAGTACTTC
v_gene: TRBV18
j_gene: TRBJ2-5
d_gene: TRBD2
abundance: once

CDR3aa: CASSAAGMNTEAFF
CDR3nt: TGTGCCAGCAGTGCTGCGGGGATGAACACTGAAGCTTTCTTT
v_gene: TRBV2
j_gene: TRBJ1-1
d_gene: -
abundance: -

CDR3aa: CASSLALAGSSYEQYF
CDR3nt: TGTGCCAGCAGCTTAGCGCTAGCGGGGAGTTCCTACGAGCAGTACTTC
v_gene: TRBV7-2
j_gene: TRBJ2-7
d_gene: TRBD2
abundance: -

CDR3aa: CASSLLGLNSPLHF
CDR3nt: TGTGCCAGTAGTCTTCTAGGACTAAATTCACCCCTCCACTTT
v_gene: TRBV19
j_gene: TRBJ1-6
d_gene: -
abundance: -

CDR3aa: CASSLHRGRGGLNSNQPQHF
CDR3nt: TGTGCCAGCAGTCTACACAGGGGGCGCGGAGGGCTTAATAGCAATCAGCCCCAGCATTTT
v_gene: TRBV6-6
j_gene: TRBJ1-5
d_gene: TRBD1
abundance: few

CDR3aa: CTSTNGSDTQYF
CDR3nt: TGCACCAGCACTAACGGGTCTGATACGCAGTATTTT
v_gene: TRBV1
j_gene: TRBJ2-3
d_gene: -
abundance: -

CDR3aa: CASSIPPSGEQYF
CDR3nt: TGTGCCAGTAGTATCCCTCCTAGCGGCGAGCAGTACTTC
v_gene: TRBV19
j_gene: TRBJ2-7
d_gene: TRBD2
abundance: -

CDR3aa: CASSGATMLFF
CDR3nt: TGTGCCAGCAGTGGAGCCACAATGCTGTTTTTT
v_gene: TRBV2
j_gene: TRBJ1-4
d_gene: -
abundance: many

CDR3aa: CATSEEGGNYGYTF
CDR3nt: TGTGCCACCAGTGAGGAGGGCGGTAACTATGGCTACACCTTC
v_gene: TRBV24-1
j_gene: TRBJ1-2
d_gene: -
abundance: -

CDR3aa: CASSLVPTRGEQYF
CDR3nt: TGCGCCAGCAGCTTGGTGCCGACCCGGGGCGAGCAGTACTTC
v_gene: TRBV5-1
j_gene: TRBJ2-7
d_gene: -
abundance: -

CDR3aa: CSPPAGGGFSYEQYF
CDR3nt: TGCAGCCCCCCGGCGGGGGGTGGATTCTCCTACGAGCAGTACTTC
v_gene: TRBV29-1
j_gene: TRBJ2-7
d_gene: TRBD2
abundance: few

CDR3aa: CASSPAGRWTEAFF
CDR3nt: TGTGCCAGCAGCCCGGCAGGGAGGTGGACTGAAGCTTTCTTT
v_gene: TRBV7-9
j_gene: TRBJ1-1
d_gene: -
abundance: -

CDR3aa: CASSLNPAGGTNTGELFF
CDR3nt: TGTGCCAGCAGCTTGAATCCAGCGGGGGGGACGAACACCGGGGAGCTGTTTTTT
v_gene: TRBV7-2
j_gene: TRBJ2-2
d_gene: TRBD2
abundance: -

CDR3aa: CASSRDTGINYGYTF
CDR3nt: TGTGCCAGCAGTCGCGACACAGGGATAAACTATGGCTACACCTTC
v_gene: TRBV6-5
j_gene: TRBJ1-2
d_gene: -
abundance: once

CDR3aa: CAWSDGQGFYGYTF
CDR3nt: TGTGCCTGGAGTGACGGACAGGGTTTTTATGGCTACACCTTC
v_gene: TRBV30
j_gene: TRBJ1-2
d_gene: TRBD1
abundance: -

CDR3aa: CASSPRDFNYEQYF
CDR3nt: TGTGCCAGCAGCCCACGGGACTTTAACTACGAGCAGTACTTC
v_gene: TRBV9
j_gene: TRBJ2-7
d_gene: -
abundance: -

CDR3aa: CASSLVPGVTEAFF
CDR3nt: TGCGCCAGCAGCTTGGTTCCAGGGGTAACTGAAGCTTTCTTT
v_gene: TRBV5-1
j_gene: TRBJ1-1
d_gene: -
abundance: few

CDR3aa: CASSLLEVDEQYF
CDR3nt: TGTGCCAGCTCACTTTTAGAGGTCGACGAGCAGTACTTC
v_gene: TRBV2
j_gene: TRBJ2-7
d_gene: -
abundance: once

CDR3aa: CASSADRASTLNSPLHF
CDR3nt: TGTGCCAGCAGCGCTGACAGGGCCTCAACCCTTAATTCACCCCTCCACTTT
v_gene: TRBV5-6
j_gene: TRBJ1-6
d_gene: TRBD1
abundance: -

CDR3aa: CASGGRLAGQETQYF
CDR3nt: TGTGCCAGCGGGGGTCGACTAGCGGGACAAGAGACCCAGTACTTC
v_gene: TRBV2
j_gene: TRBJ2-5
d_gene: TRBD2
abundance: -

CDR3aa: CATSRDQGDEQFF
CDR3nt: TGTGCCACCAGCAGAGATCAGGGGGATGAGCAGTTCTTC
v_gene: TRBV15
j_gene: TRBJ2-1
d_gene: TRBD1
abundance: -

CDR3aa: CASSLDTGGYLEQYF
CDR3nt: TGTGCCAGCAGTTTAGATACTGGCGGCTACCTTGAGCAGTACTTC
v_gene: TRBV27
j_gene: TRBJ2-7
d_gene: -
abundance: -

CDR3aa: CAWRGDKNTEAFF
CDR3nt: TGTGCCTGGAGAGGGGACAAGAACACTGAAGCTTTCTTT
v_gene: TRBV30
j_gene: TRBJ1-1
d_gene: -
abundance: once

CDR3aa: CASSLSYVGQASVETQYF
CDR3nt: TGTGCCAGCAGCTTATCCTACGTGGGGCAGGCCTCCGTGGAGACCCAGTACTTC
v_gene: TRBV27
j_gene: TRBJ2-5
d_gene: -
abundance: once

CDR3aa: CASSLRAGASGANVLTF
CDR3nt: TGTGCCAGCAGCCTCAGGGCGGGGGCCTCTGGGGCCAACGTCCTGACTTTC
v_gene: TRBV7-2
j_gene: TRBJ2-6
d_gene: -
abundance: -

CDR3aa: CSASRDRGANSPLHF
CDR3nt: TGCAGTGCTAGTAGGGACAGGGGAGCTAATTCACCCCTCCACTTT
v_gene: TRBV20-1
j_gene: TRBJ1-6
d_gene: TRBD1
abundance: -

CDR3aa: CASSPLGLAVRSSYNEQFF
CDR3nt: TGTGCCAGCTCACCCTTGGGACTAGCGGTTAGGAGCTCCTACAATGAGCAGTTCTTC
v_gene: TRBV18
j_gene: TRBJ2-1
d_gene: TRBD2
abundance: -

CDR3aa: CASSQVVVNQPQHF
CDR3nt: TGCGCCAGCAGCCAAGTAGTAGTCAATCAGCCCCAGCATTTT
v_gene: TRBV4-3
j_gene: TRBJ1-5
d_gene: -
abundance: once

CDR3aa: CASSLAGTVEAFF
CDR3nt: TGTGCCAGCAGCTTAGCCGGGACAGTTGAAGCTTTCTTT
v_gene: TRBV7-9
j_gene: TRBJ1-1
d_gene: TRBD1
abundance: -

CDR3aa: CASSQDTLGGASYGYTF
CDR3nt: TGTGCCAGCAGCCAAGACACTCTAGGGGGGGCGAGCTATGGCTACACCTTC
v_gene: TRBV3-1/TRBV3-2
j_gene: TRBJ1-2
d_gene: -
abundance: -

CDR3aa: CASSLAIGQGTGELFF
CDR3nt: TGTGCCAGCAGCTTAGCAATAGGACAGGGGACCGGGGAGCTGTTTTTT
v_gene: TRBV7-6
j_gene: TRBJ2-2
d_gene: TRBD1
abundance: -

CDR3aa: CASSDETSGSINEQFF
CDR3nt: TGTGCCAGCAGTGACGAGACTAGCGGGAGTATCAATGAGCAGTTCTTC
v_gene: TRBV6-4
j_gene: TRBJ2-1
d_gene: TRBD2
abundance: -

CDR3aa: CASVQYQETQYF
CDR3nt: TGTGCCAGCGTCCAATACCAAGAGACCCAGTACTTC
v_gene: TRBV7-9
j_gene: TRBJ2-5
d_gene: -
abundance: -

CDR3aa: CATGRTGGPYNEQFF
CDR3nt: TGTGCCACCGGGAGAACAGGGGGACCGTACAATGAGCAGTTCTTC
v_gene: TRBV24-1
j_gene: TRBJ2-1
d_gene: TRBD1
abundance: -

CDR3aa: CASSPTSGRDTGELFF
CDR3nt: TGTGCCAGCAGCCCCACTAGCGGGAGGGACACCGGGGAGCTGTTTTTT
v_gene: TRBV7-9
j_gene: TRBJ2-2
d_gene: TRBD2
abundance: once

CDR3aa: CASSQTGDEQYF
CDR3nt: TGCGCCAGCAGCCAGACAGGGGACGAGCAGTACTTC
v_gene: TRBV4-1
j_gene: TRBJ2-7
d_gene: TRBD1
abundance: -

CDR3aa: CASSLMVGGPTGELFF
CDR3nt: TGTGCCAGCAGCTTAATGGTGGGGGGGCCCACCGGGGAGCTGTTTTTT
v_gene: TRBV7-3
j_gene: TRBJ2-2
d_gene: -
abundance: -

CDR3aa: CASSSTGSSGNTIYF
CDR3nt: TGTGCCAGCAGCTCTACAGGGTCTTCTGGAAACACCATATATTTT
v_gene: TRBV11-2
j_gene: TRBJ1-3
d_gene: -
abundance: -

CDR3aa: CASRQGTEAFF
CDR3nt: TGTGCCAGTAGACAGGGTACTGAAGCTTTCTTT
v_gene: TRBV19
j_gene: TRBJ1-1
d_gene: -
abundance: -

CDR3aa: CASRRHRGPGETQYF
CDR3nt: TGTGCCAGTAGAAGGCACAGGGGGCCTGGGGAGACCCAGTACTTC
v_gene: TRBV19
j_gene: TRBJ2-5
d_gene: TRBD1
abundance: -